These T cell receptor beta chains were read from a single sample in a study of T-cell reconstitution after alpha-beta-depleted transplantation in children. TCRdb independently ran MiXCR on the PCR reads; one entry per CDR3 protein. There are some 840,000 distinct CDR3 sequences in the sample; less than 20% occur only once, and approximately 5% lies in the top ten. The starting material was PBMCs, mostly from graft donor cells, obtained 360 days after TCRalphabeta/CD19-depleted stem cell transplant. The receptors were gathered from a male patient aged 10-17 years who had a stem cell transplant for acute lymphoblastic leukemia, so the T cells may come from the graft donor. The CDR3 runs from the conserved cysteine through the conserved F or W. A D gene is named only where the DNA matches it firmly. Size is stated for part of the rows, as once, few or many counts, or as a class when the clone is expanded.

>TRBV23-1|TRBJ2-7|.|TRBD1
CASNLTGMVGEQYF
TGCGCCAGCAACCTGACAGGGATGGTCGGCGAGCAGTACTTC
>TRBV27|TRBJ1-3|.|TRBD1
CASKPTGASRISLYF
TGTGCCAGCAAGCCCACAGGGGCCTCCCGGATCAGCCTATATTTT
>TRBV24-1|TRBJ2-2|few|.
CATADTGNTGELFF
TGTGCCACTGCGGACACGGGCAACACCGGGGAGCTGTTTTTT
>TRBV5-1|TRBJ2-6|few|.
CASSLFKSGANVLTF
TGCGCCAGCAGCTTGTTTAAGTCTGGGGCCAACGTCCTGACTTTC
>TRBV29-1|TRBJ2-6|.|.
CSVSGSGANVLTF
TGCAGCGTTTCAGGGTCTGGGGCCAACGTCCTGACTTTC
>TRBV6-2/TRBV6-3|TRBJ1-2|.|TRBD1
CASSSQTLDRRFYGYTF
TGTGCCAGCAGTTCTCAAACCCTGGACAGGCGTTTCTATGGCTACACCTTC
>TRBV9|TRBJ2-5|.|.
CASSVFSGLQETQYF
TGTGCCAGCAGCGTATTTTCGGGACTTCAAGAGACCCAGTACTTC
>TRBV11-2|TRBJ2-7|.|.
CASSTIRSSYEQYF
TGTGCCAGCAGCACCATAAGGAGCTCCTACGAGCAGTACTTC
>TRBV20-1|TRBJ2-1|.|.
CSATRGYSSYNEQFF
TGCAGTGCTACAAGGGGATACAGCTCCTACAATGAGCAGTTCTTC
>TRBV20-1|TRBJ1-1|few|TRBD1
CSARDWGQGNAFF
TGCAGTGCTAGAGATTGGGGACAGGGTAATGCTTTCTTT
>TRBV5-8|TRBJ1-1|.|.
CASSLKWSMGTEAFF
TGTGCCAGCAGCTTGAAATGGTCTATGGGAACTGAAGCTTTCTTT
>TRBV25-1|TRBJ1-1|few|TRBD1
CASIQGQGSTEAFF
TGTGCCAGCATTCAAGGACAGGGGTCAACTGAAGCTTTCTTT
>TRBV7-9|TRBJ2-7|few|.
CASSLLTNYEQYF
TGTGCCAGCAGCTTATTGACGAACTACGAGCAGTACTTC
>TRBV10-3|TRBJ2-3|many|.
CAIGRDSFPQDTQYF
TGTGCCATCGGCCGGGACTCCTTTCCACAGGATACGCAGTATTTT
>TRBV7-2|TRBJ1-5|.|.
CASSPTGRSNQPQHF
TGTGCCAGCAGCCCGACAGGTAGAAGCAATCAGCCCCAGCATTTT
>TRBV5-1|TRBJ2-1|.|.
CASSLVVEVNEQFF
TGCGCCAGCAGCTTGGTGGTCGAGGTGAATGAGCAGTTCTTC
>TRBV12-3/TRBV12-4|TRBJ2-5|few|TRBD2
CASSSPERDWETQYF
TGTGCCAGCAGTTCTCCGGAGCGGGACTGGGAGACCCAGTACTTC
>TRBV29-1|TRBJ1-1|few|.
CSVGAYTEAFF
TGCAGCGTTGGAGCTTACACTGAAGCTTTCTTT
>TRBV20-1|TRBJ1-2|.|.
CSARDGDRLTGYTF
TGCAGTGCTAGAGATGGAGACAGGCTCACTGGCTACACCTTC
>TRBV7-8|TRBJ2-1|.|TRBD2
CASSPGASGSLGEQFF
TGTGCCAGCAGCCCTGGGGCTAGCGGGAGTCTCGGTGAGCAGTTCTTC
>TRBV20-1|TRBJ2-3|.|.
CSARDGGDSTDTQYF
TGCAGTGCTAGAGATGGTGGGGATAGCACAGATACGCAGTATTTT
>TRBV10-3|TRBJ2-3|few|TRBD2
CAISQLAGSTDTQYF
TGTGCCATCAGCCAACTAGCGGGGAGCACAGATACGCAGTATTTT
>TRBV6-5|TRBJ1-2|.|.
CASSYQKVNYGYTF
TGTGCCAGCAGTTACCAGAAGGTTAACTATGGCTACACCTTC
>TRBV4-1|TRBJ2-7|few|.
CASSQNAYEQYF
TGCGCCAGCAGCCAGAACGCGTACGAGCAGTACTTC
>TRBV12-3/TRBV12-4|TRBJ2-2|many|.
CASSFPGPGELFF
TGTGCCAGCAGTTTTCCCGGGCCCGGGGAGCTGTTTTTT
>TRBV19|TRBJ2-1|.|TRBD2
CASSIGAGGPNEQFF
TGTGCCAGTAGTATAGGAGCGGGAGGGCCCAATGAGCAGTTCTTC
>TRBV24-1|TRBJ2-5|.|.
CATSDLLGGGETQYF
TGTGCCACCAGTGATTTGTTAGGGGGGGGAGAGACCCAGTACTTC
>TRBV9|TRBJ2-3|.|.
CASSVDRDTQYF
TGTGCCAGCAGCGTAGACAGGGATACGCAGTATTTT
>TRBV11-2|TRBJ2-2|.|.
CASSLTRGHTGELFF
TGTGCCAGCAGCTTGACACGAGGCCACACCGGGGAGCTGTTTTTT
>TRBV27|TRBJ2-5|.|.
CASSRSVLETQYF
TGTGCCAGCAGTCGGAGTGTCTTGGAGACCCAGTACTTC
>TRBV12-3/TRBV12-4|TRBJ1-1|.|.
CASSWAGRNTEAFF
TGTGCCAGCAGTTGGGCAGGCCGGAACACTGAAGCTTTCTTT
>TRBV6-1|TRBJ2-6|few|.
CASSVKAGGANVLTF
TGTGCCAGCAGTGTGAAGGCTGGTGGGGCCAACGTCCTGACTTTC
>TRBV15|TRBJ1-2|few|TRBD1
CATSSDRDSNYGYTF
TGTGCCACCAGCAGCGACCGGGACAGTAACTATGGCTACACCTTC
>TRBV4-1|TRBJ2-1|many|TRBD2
CASSQLAVHNEQFF
TGCGCCAGCAGCCAACTAGCGGTGCACAATGAGCAGTTCTTC
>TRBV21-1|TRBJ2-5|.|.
CASSKGMPPDVQETQYF
TGTGCCAGCAGCAAAGGGATGCCTCCGGACGTACAAGAGACCCAGTACTTC
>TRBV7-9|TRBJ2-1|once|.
CASSFGETGVTYNEQFF
TGTGCCAGCAGCTTCGGGGAGACGGGGGTTACCTACAATGAGCAGTTCTTC
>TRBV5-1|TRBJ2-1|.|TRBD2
CASSLEVAGGYNEQFF
TGCGCCAGCAGCTTGGAGGTAGCGGGAGGGTACAATGAGCAGTTCTTC
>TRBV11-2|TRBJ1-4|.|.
CASSSPPPGSGRATNEKLFF
TGTGCCAGCAGTTCCCCTCCCCCAGGGTCGGGACGGGCAACTAATGAAAAACTGTTTTTT
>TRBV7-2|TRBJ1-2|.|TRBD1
CASSPDRGRTYGYTF
TGTGCCAGCAGCCCAGACAGGGGGCGTACCTATGGCTACACCTTC
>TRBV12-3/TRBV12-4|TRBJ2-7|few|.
CASSTSTGHEQYF
.
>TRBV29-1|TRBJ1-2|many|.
CSVGQRFVYGYTF
TGCAGCGTTGGACAGAGATTCGTTTATGGCTACACCTTC
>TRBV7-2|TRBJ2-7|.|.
CASSFSAGPNEQYF
TGTGCCAGCAGCTTCTCAGCGGGTCCTAACGAGCAGTACTTC
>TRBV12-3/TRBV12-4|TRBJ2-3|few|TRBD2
CASSSRTRLGDTQYF
TGTGCCAGCAGTTCCCGGACTAGGCTGGGGGATACGCAGTATTTT
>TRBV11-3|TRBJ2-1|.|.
CASSPGALNEQFF
TGTGCCAGCAGCCCTGGGGCCCTCAATGAGCAGTTCTTC
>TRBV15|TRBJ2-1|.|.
CATSRPSLRDRSNEQFF
TGTGCCACCAGCAGACCTAGCTTACGCGACAGGTCGAATGAGCAGTTCTTC
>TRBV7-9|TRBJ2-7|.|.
CASSGTPYEQYF
TGTGCCAGCTCAGGGACCCCCTACGAGCAGTACTTC
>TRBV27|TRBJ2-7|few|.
CASSFRGAGEQYF
TGTGCCAGCAGTTTTAGGGGGGCAGGGGAGCAGTACTTC
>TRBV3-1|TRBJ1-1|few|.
CASSQVPRGRNTEAFF
TGTGCCAGCAGCCAAGTCCCCAGGGGCCGGAACACTGAAGCTTTCTTT
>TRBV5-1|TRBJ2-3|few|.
CASSLLPEGPDTQYF
TGCGCCAGCAGCTTGCTTCCCGAGGGACCAGATACGCAGTATTTT
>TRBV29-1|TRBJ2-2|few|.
CSVRASTNTGELFF
TGCAGCGTCCGGGCTAGCACGAACACCGGGGAGCTGTTTTTT
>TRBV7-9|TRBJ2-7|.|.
CASSRYREGEQYF
TGTGCCAGCAGCCGCTACAGGGAGGGCGAGCAGTACTTC
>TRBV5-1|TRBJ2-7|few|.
CASSLVPSGRSYEQYF
TGCGCCAGCAGCTTGGTTCCATCGGGACGATCCTACGAGCAGTACTTC
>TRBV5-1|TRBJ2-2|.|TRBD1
CASSRFPGTGAGELFF
TGCGCCAGCAGCCGATTCCCCGGGACAGGGGCCGGGGAGCTGTTTTTT
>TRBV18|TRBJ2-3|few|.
CASSPHVGEADTQYF
TGTGCCAGCTCACCACACGTGGGTGAGGCAGATACGCAGTATTTT
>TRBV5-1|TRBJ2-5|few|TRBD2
CASSLVPSGSEETQYF
TGCGCCAGCAGCTTGGTGCCTAGCGGGAGTGAAGAGACCCAGTACTTC
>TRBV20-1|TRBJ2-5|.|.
CSATNDRQADQETQYF
TGCAGTGCTACTAACGACAGGCAAGCGGACCAAGAGACCCAGTACTTC